This TCR beta chain was sequenced for a study of shared clonotypes between healthy human individuals. V was pared by 3 bases and J by 7 bases, with 7 bases of the junction left unmatched. This CDR3 is built from 16 residues. Looked up from germline, CDR1 is KGHSH and CDR2 is LQKENI. TCRdb's copy holds only in-frame clones and misses some; the assay was immunoSEQ multiplex PCR. The sample records just under 350,000 clones, around 67% being singletons. This clone turned up a few times. Its antigen is as yet unknown. The study's findings and limits: Estimated richness values were generally larger in naive subsets than in memory subsets. The rarefaction results pointed to incomplete sorted-subset sequencing despite large depth. Expectations were that clonotype sharing among donors would be affected by sequencing depth. Clonotype sharing across several donors was observed for around 5% of naive CD4 clonotypes.

The sample was memory CD4+ T cells sorted from blood. Subset here: CD45RA-negative fraction. The TCR sequence derives from a man aged 25 to 40 in good health. The V and J genes are TRBV18 and TRBJ2-3; 13 bases map to TRBD2. The CDR3 sequence: CASSPRGLAGVYTQYF. Here the CDR3 DNA reads TGTGCCAGCTCACCGAGAGGACTAGCGGGAGTGTATACGCAGTATTTT.